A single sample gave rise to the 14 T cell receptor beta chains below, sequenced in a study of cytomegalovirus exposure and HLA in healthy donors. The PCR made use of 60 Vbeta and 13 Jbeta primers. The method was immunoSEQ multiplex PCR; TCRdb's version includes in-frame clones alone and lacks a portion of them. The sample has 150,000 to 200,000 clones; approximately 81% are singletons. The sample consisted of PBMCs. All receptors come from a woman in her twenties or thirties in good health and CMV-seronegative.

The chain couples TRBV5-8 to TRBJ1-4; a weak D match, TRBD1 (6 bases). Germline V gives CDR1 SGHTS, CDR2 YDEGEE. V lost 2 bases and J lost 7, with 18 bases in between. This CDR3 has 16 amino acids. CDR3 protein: CASSLERGNVLEKLFF. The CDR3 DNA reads TGTGCCAGCAGCTTAGAAAGGGGGAATGTACTTGAAAAACTGTTTTTT.

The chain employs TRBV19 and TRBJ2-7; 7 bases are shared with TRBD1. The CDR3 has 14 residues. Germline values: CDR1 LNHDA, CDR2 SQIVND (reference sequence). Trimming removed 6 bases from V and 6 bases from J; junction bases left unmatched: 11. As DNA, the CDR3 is TGTGCCAGTAGCCCCGGTAGGACAGGCTTCGAGCAGTACTTC. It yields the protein CASSPGRTGFEQYF.

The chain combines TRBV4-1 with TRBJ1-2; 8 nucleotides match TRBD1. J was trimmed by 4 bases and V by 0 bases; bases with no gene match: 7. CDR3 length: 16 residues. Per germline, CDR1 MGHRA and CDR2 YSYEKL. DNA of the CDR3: TGCGCCAGCAGCCAAGAGACGACAGGGGAGACCTATGGCTACACCTTC. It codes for CASSQETTGETYGYTF.

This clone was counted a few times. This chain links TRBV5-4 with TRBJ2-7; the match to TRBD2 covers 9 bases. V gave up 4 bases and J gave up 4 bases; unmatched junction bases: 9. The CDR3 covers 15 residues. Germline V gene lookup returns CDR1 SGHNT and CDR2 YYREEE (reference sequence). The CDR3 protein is CASSPTTSGWYEQYF. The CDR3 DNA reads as TGTGCCAGCAGCCCAACGACTAGCGGATGGTACGAGCAGTACTTC.

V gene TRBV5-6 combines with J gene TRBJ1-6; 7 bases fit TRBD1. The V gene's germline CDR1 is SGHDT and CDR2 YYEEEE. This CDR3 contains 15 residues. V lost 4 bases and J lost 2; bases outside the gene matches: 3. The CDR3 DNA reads TGTGCCAGCAGCAGGGGACAGACCTATAATTCACCCCTCCACTTT. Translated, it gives CASSRGQTYNSPLHF.

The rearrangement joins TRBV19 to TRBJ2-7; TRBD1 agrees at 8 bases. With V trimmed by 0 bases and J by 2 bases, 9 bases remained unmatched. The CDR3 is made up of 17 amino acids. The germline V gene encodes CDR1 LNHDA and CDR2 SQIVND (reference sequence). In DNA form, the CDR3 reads TGTGCCAGTAGTATAGATCAGCTGACAGGGGCAACCTACGAGCAGTACTTC. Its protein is CASSIDQLTGATYEQYF.

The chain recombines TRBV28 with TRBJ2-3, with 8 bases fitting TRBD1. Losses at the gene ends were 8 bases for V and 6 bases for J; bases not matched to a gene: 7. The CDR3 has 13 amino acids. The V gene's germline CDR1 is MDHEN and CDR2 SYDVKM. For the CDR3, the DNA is TGTGCCAGCGCAAGCCAGGGGGCCGATACGCAGTATTTT. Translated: CASASQGADTQYF.

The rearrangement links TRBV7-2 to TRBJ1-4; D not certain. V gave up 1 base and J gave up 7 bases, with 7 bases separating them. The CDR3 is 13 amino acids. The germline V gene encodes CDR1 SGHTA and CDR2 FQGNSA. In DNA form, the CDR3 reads TGTGCCAGCAGCTTAGGGAACAGTGAAAAACTGTTTTTT. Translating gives CASSLGNSEKLFF.

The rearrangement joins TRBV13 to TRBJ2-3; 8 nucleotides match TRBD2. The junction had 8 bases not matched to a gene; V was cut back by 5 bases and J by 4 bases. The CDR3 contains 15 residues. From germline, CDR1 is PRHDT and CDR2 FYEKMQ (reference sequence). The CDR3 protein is CASSPRGDISDTQYF. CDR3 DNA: TGTGCCAGCAGCCCGCGGGGGGATATATCAGATACGCAGTATTTT.

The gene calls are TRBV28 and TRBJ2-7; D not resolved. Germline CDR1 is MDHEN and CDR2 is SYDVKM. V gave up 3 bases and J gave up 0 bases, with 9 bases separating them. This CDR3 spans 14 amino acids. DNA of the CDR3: TGTGCCAGCAGTTTTGATAGGAGCTCCTACGAGCAGTACTTC. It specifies CASSFDRSSYEQYF.

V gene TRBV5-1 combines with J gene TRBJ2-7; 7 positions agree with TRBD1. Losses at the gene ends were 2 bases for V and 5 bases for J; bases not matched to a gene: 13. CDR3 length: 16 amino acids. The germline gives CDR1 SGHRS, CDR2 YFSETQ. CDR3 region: CASSLLTGTAYNEQYF. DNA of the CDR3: TGCGCCAGCAGCTTACTAACCGGGACAGCGTACAACGAGCAGTACTTC.

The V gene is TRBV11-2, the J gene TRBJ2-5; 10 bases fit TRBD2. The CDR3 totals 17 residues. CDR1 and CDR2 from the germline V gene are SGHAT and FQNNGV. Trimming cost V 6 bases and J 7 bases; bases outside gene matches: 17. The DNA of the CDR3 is TGTGCCAGCAGTCCTCGACGGGAGCGGGGGGGCCGTGGGACCCAGTACTTC. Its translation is CASSPRRERGGRGTQYF.

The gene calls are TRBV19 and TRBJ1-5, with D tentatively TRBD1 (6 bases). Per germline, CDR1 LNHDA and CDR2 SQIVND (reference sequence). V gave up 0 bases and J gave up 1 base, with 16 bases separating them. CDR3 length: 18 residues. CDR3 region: CASSIDPWAGVSNQPQHF. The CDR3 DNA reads TGTGCCAGTAGTATAGACCCCTGGGCAGGGGTCAGCAATCAGCCCCAGCATTTT.

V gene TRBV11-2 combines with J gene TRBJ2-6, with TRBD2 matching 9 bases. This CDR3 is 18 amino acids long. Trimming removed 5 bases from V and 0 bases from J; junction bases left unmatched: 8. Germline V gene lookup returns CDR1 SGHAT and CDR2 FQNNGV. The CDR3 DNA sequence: TGTGCCAGCAGCATAACTAGCGGGTTTTACTCTGGGGCCAACGTCCTGACTTTC. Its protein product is CASSITSGFYSGANVLTF.